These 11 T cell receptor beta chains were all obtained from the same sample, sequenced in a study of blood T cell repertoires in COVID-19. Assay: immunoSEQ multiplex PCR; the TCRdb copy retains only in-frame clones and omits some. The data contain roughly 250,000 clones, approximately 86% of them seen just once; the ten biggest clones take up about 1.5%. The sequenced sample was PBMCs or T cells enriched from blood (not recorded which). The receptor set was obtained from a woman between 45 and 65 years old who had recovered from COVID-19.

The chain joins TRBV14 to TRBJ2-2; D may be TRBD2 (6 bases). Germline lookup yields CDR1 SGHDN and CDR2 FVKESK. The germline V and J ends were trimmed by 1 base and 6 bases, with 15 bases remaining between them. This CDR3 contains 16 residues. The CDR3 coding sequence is TGTGCCAGCAGCCAAGTAGGAGGGAGTAACTCCGGGGAGCTGTTTTTT. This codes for CASSQVGGSNSGELFF.

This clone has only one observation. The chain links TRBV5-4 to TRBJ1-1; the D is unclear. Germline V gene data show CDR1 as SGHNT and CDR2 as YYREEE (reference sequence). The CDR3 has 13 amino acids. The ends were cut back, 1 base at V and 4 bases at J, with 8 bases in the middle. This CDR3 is CASSLPGRTEAFF. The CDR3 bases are TGTGCCAGCAGCTTGCCTGGGCGCACTGAAGCTTTCTTT.

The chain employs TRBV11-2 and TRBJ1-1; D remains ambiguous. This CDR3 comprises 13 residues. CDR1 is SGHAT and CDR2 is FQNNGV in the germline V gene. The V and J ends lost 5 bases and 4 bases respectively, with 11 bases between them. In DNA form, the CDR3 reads TGTGCCAGCAGCCCAGAGGTGGCCACTGAAGCTTTCTTT. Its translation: CASSPEVATEAFF.

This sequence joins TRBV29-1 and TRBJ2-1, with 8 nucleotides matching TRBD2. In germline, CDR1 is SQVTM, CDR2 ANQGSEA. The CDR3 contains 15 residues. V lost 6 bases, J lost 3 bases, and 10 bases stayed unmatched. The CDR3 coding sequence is TGCAGCGTGTACCGGGCGGGAGGAATCTACAATGAGCAGTTCTTC. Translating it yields CSVYRAGGIYNEQFF.

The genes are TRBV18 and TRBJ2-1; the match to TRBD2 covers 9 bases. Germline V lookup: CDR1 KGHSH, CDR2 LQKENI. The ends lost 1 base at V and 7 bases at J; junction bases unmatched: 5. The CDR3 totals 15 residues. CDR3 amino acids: CASSPRGGRVNEQFF. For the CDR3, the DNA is TGTGCCAGCTCACCACGCGGCGGGAGGGTTAATGAGCAGTTCTTC.

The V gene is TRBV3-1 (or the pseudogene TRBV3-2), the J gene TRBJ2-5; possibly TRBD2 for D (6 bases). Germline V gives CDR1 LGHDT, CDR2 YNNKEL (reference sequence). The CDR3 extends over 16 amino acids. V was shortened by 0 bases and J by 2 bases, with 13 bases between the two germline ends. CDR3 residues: CASSQELIGTQETQYF. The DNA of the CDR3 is TGTGCCAGCAGCCAAGAATTAATCGGGACTCAAGAGACCCAGTACTTC.

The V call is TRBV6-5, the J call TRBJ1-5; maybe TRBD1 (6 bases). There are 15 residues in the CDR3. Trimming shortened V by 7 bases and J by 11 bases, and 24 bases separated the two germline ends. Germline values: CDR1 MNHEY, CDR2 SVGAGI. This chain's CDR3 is CASIQRGQGRGAQHF. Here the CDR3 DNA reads TGTGCCAGCATCCAGAGGGGTCAGGGGAGGGGAGCCCAGCATTTT.

The CDR3 sequence is CSVQPGQVGYEQYF. The CDR3 DNA reads TGCAGCGTCCAACCGGGACAGGTGGGCTACGAGCAGTACTTC. The chain couples TRBV29-1 to TRBJ2-7; 8 nucleotides agree with TRBD1. Germline CDR1 and CDR2: SQVTM and ANQGSEA. CDR3 length equals 14 residues. V lost 6 bases and J lost 3; bases outside the gene matches: 10.

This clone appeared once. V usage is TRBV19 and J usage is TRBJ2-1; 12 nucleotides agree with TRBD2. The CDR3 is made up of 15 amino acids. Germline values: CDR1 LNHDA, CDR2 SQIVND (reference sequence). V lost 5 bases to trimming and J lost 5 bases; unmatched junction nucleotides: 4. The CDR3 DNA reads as TGTGCCAGTAGTGCACTAGCGGGAGGTGACAATGAGCAGTTCTTC. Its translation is CASSALAGGDNEQFF.

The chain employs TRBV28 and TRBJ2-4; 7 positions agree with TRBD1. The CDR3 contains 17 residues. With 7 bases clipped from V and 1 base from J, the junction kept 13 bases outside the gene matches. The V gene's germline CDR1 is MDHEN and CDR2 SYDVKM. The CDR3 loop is CASIGTARLDAKNIQYF. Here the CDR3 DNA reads TGTGCCAGCATCGGGACAGCACGACTTGATGCCAAAAACATTCAGTACTTC.

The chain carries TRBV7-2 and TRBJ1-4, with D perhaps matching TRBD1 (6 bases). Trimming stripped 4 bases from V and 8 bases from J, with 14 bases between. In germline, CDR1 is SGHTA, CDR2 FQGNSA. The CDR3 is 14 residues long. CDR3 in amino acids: CASSSTGLGEKLFF. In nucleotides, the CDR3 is TGTGCCAGCAGCTCTACAGGGCTGGGGGAAAAACTGTTTTTT.